This T cell receptor (beta chain) was observed in a study of shared clonotypes between healthy human individuals. J gave up 0 bases and V 6 bases, and 6 bases lay outside the gene matches. The CDR3 is 17 amino acids. Germline CDR1 is SQVTM and CDR2 is ANQGSEA. The repertoire was sequenced with immunoSEQ multiplex PCR; TCRdb's copy has only in-frame clones and lacks some. The profile shows 2,100,000 or so clones, about 94% of them singletons. V usage is TRBV29-1 and J usage is TRBJ2-3; 16 bases align to TRBD2. The clonotype was recovered from a man younger than 35 in good health. Sequenced material: naive CD4+ T cells sorted from blood. Sample subset: CD45RA+ positively selected. The CDR3 is CSVPGTSGRASTDTQYF. The CDR3 nucleotides are TGCAGCGTCCCCGGGACTAGCGGGAGGGCCAGCACAGATACGCAGTATTTT.